This T cell receptor (beta chain) is drawn from a study of blood T cell repertoires in COVID-19. V lost 6 bases, J lost 1 base, and 14 bases lay in between. The CDR3 consists of 15 residues. Germline values: CDR1 KGHSH, CDR2 LQKENI. Participant age was about 18 to 95 years, and participants resided in roughly 25 US areas. Sequencing used immunoSEQ multiplex PCR; TCRdb keeps in-frame clones, though not all of them. The data hold 150,000 to 200,000 clones, with about 84% observed a single time. Specimen: PBMCs or T cells enriched from blood (not recorded which). This clonotype was sampled from a man aged 45 to 65 who had recovered from COVID-19. The chain couples TRBV18 to TRBJ2-3; TRBD2 is a possible D gene (5 bases). As DNA, the CDR3 is TGTGCCAGCTCCCCGAACGGACTTGGCACAGATACGCAGTATTTT. This translates into CASSPNGLGTDTQYF.